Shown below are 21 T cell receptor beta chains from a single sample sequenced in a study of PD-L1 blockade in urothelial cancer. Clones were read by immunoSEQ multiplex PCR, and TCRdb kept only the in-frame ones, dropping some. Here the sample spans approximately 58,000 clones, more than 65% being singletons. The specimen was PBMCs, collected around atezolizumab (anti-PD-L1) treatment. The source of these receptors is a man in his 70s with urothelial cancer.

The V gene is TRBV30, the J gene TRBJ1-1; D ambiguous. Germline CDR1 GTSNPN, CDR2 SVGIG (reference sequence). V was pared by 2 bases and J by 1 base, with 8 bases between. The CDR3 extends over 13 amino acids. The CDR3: CAWSKQSNTEAFF. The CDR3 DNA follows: TGTGCCTGGAGTAAACAGTCGAACACTGAAGCTTTCTTT.

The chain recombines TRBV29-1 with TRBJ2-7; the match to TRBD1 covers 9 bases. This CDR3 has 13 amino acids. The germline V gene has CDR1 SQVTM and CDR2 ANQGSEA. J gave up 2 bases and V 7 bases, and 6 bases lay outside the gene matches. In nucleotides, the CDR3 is TGCAGCGCCGAGGACAGGGGTACCTACGAGCAGTACTTC. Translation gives CSAEDRGTYEQYF.

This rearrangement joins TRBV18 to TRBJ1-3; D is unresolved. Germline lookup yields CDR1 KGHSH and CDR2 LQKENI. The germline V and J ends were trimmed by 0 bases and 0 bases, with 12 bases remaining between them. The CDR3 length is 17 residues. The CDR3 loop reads CASSPPAALDSGNTIYF. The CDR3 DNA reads TGTGCCAGCTCACCACCGGCGGCCTTGGACTCTGGAAACACCATATATTTT.

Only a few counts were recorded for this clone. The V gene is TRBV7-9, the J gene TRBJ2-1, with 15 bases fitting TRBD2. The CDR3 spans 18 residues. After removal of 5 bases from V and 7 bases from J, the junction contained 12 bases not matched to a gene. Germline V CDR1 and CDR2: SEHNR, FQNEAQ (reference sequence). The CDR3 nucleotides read TGTGCCAGCAGCCAGATTCGGACTAGCGGGAGGGCAGCGAATGAGCAGTTCTTC. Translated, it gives CASSQIRTSGRAANEQFF.

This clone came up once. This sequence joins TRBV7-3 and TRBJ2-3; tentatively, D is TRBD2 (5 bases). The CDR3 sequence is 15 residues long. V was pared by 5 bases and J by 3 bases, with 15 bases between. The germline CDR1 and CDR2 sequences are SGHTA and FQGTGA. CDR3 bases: TGTGCCAGCAGCCCTGAAGCCGGGAAGACAGATACGCAGTATTTT. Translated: CASSPEAGKTDTQYF.

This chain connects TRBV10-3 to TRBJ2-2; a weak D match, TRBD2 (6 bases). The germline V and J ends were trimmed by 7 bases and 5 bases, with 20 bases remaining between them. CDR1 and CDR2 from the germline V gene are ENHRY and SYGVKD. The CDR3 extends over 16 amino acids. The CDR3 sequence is CAITPRLVVGTGELFF. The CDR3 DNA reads TGTGCCATCACACCGAGACTAGTGGTGGGGACCGGGGAGCTGTTTTTT.

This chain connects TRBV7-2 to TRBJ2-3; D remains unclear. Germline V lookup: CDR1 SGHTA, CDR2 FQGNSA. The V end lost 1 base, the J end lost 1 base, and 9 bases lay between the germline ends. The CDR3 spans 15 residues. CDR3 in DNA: TGTGCCAGCAGCTTAGGTGGAAGCGGCACAGATACGCAGTATTTT. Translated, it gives CASSLGGSGTDTQYF.

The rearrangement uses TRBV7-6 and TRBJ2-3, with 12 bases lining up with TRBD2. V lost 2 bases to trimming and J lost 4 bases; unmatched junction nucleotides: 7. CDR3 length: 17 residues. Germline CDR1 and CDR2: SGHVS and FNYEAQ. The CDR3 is CASSLRLAGAEADTQYF. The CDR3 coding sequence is TGTGCCAGCAGCTTAAGACTAGCGGGAGCCGAGGCAGATACGCAGTATTTT.

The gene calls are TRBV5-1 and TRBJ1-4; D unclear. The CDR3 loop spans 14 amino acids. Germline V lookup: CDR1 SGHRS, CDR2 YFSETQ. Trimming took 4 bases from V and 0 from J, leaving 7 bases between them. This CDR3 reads CASSLTSTNEKLFF. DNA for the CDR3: TGCGCCAGCAGCCTCACTTCAACTAATGAAAAACTGTTTTTT.

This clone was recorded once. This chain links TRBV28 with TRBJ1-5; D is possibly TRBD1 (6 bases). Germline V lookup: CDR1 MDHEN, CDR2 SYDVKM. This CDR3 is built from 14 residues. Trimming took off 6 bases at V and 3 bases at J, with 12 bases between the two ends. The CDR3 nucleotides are TGTGCCAGCAGAAAAGGACAGTTCAATCAGCCCCAGCATTTT. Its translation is CASRKGQFNQPQHF. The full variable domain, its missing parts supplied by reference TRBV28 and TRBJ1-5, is DVKVTQSSRYLVKRTGEKVFLECVQDMDHENMFWYRQDPGLGLRLIYFSYDVKMKEKGDIPEGYSVSREKKERFSLILESASTNQTSMYLCASRKGQFNQPQHFGDGTRLSIL.

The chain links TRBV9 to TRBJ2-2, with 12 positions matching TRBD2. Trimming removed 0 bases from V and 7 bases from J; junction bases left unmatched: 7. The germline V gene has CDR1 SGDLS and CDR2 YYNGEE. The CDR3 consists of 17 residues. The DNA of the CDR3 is TGTGCCAGCAGCGTAGGGCTAGCGGGAGGGCGAGGCGGGGAGCTGTTTTTT. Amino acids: CASSVGLAGGRGGELFF.

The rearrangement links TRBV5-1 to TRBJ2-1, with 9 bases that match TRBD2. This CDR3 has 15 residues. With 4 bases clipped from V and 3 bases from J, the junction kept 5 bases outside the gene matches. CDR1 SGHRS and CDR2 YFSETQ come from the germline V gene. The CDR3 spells CASSRTSEIYNEQFF. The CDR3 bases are TGCGCCAGCAGCCGGACTAGCGAGATCTACAATGAGCAGTTCTTC.

The CDR3 spells CASSPDRGGTGELFF. The CDR3 DNA follows: TGTGCCAGCAGCCCGGACAGGGGGGGCACCGGGGAGCTGTTTTTT. The rearrangement links TRBV7-9 to TRBJ2-2; TRBD1 agrees at 10 bases. This CDR3 comprises 15 residues. Germline assignment: CDR1 SEHNR and CDR2 FQNEAQ (reference sequence). The junction had 4 bases not matched to a gene; V was cut back by 5 bases and J by 4 bases.

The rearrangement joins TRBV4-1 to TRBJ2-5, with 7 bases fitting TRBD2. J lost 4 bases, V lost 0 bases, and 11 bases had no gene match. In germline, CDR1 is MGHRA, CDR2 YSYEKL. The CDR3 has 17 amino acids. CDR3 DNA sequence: TGCGCCAGCAGCCAAGATCAAGGGGCGGGAGAGGGAGAGACCCAGTACTTC. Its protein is CASSQDQGAGEGETQYF.

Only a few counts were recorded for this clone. This CDR3 reads CASSLGVAGGPGYF. CDR3 coding DNA: TGTGCCAGCAGCTTAGGTGTAGCGGGGGGCCCGGGGTACTTC. The chain has TRBV7-8 and TRBJ2-5; the match to TRBD2 covers 10 bases. V gave up 1 base and J gave up 13 bases; unmatched junction bases: 9. The CDR3 extends over 14 amino acids. Per germline, CDR1 SGHVS and CDR2 FQNEAQ.

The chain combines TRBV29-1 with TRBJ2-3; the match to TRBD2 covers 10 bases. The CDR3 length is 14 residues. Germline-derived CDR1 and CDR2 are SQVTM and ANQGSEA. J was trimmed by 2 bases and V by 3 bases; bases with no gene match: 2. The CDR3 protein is CSVDGTSDTDTQYF. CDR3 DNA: TGCAGCGTTGATGGGACTAGCGACACAGATACGCAGTATTTT.

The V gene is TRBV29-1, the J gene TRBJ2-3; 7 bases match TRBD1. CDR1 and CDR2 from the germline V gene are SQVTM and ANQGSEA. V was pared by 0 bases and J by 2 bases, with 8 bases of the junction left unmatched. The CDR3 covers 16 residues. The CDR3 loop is CSVEDSDRANTDTQYF. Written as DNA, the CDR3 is TGCAGCGTTGAAGATTCAGACAGGGCGAACACAGATACGCAGTATTTT.

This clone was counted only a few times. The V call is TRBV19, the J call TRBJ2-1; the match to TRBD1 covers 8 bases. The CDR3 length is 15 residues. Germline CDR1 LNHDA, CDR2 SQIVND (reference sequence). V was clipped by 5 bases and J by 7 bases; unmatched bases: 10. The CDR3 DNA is TGTGCCAGTAGTTCCAGGGGGCCCGTACGGAATGAGCAGTTCTTC. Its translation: CASSSRGPVRNEQFF.

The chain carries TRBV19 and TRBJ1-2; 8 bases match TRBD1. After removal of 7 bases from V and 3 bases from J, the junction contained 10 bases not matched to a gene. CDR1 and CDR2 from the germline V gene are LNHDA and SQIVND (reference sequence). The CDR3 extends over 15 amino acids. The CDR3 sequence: CASTPRQGLYYGYTF. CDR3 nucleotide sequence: TGTGCCAGTACTCCACGACAGGGGCTCTACTATGGCTACACCTTC.

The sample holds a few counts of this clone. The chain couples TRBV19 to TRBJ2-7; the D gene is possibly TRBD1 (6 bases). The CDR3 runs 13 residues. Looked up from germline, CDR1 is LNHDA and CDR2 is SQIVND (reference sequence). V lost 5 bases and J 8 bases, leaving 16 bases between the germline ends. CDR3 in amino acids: CASSLQDSRQQYF. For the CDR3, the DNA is TGTGCCAGTAGTCTCCAGGACAGCCGTCAGCAGTACTTC.

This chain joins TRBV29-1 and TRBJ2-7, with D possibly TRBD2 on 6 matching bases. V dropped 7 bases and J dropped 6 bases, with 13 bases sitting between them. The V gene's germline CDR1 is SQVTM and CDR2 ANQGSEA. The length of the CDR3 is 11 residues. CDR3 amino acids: CSGSQGGEQYF. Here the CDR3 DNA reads TGCAGCGGATCTCAGGGAGGCGAGCAGTACTTC.